This T cell receptor beta chain was captured by sequencing in a study of molecular identifiers for immune sequencing clone quantification. TCRdb reprocessed the PCR reads via MiXCR and lists one record per CDR3 protein. This table has about 630,000 distinct CDR3 sequences, over 25% appearing once. The CDR3 is 15 amino acids. Germline V gene sequence: CDR1 SGHTA, CDR2 FQGNSA. V was trimmed by 4 bases and J by 3 bases, leaving 12 bases between them. Naive CD8 library inputs spanned roughly 18,000 to 1,000,000 sorted cells and 10%, 30% or 50% RNA. The sample holds a few counts of this clonotype. The antigen remains unidentified. Overall study findings and caveats: In a background of about a million naive cells, spiked Jurkat TCR RNA from one cell was reportedly detectable. Over 99% of CMV-specific effector molecules, but under 1% of naive ones, were in clones above 20 copies.

The receptor was derived from a human donor in good health. Some libraries in this study had Jurkat cell RNA spiked in. The J gene is TRBJ2-2, the V gene TRBV7-2, with D perhaps matching TRBD1 (6 bases). Sequenced sample: naive CD8+ T cells from blood, with Jurkat cell RNA spiked in. Subset: FACS-sorted CD8+CD4-CCR7+CD45RA+ naive T cells. The DNA of the CDR3 is TGTGCCAGCAGCTCGACAGGCTTCGACACCGGGGAGCTGTTTTTT. It encodes CASSSTGFDTGELFF. Together with reference TRBV7-2 and TRBJ2-2, the CDR3 gives the full variable domain: GAGVSQSPSNKVTEKGKDVELRCDPISGHTALYWYRQSLGQGLEFLIYFQGNSAPDKSGLPSDRFSAERTGGSVSTLTIQRTQQEDSAVYLCASSSTGFDTGELFFGEGSRLTVL.